This TCR beta chain is from a study of vaccination effects on CD4 cells after COVID-19. In the study overall: Participants were given two doses of BNT162b2 or mRNA-1273 vaccine.

With regard to this clone: Its cognate antigen is unknown.

Using immunoSEQ multiplex PCR, the repertoire was profiled, and TCRdb retains in-frame clones only, with some absent. Of approximately 44,000 clones listed, roughly 82% are singletons. Before sequencing, viral peptide pools were used by the ViraFEST assay to expand antigen-specific CD4+ T cells. Culture lasted around eleven days before CD4+ T cell isolation. The vaccine recipients had no prior SARS-CoV-2 infection, with negative nucleocapsid antibodies. General study points: A shortage of convalescent patients and an absence of early post-infection timepoints characterized the study. Marked clonal contraction of both clone types appeared late after vaccination.

This TCR came from a human donor who received a COVID-19 vaccine. This sample comprised CD4+ T cells from PBMCs cultured with HCoV-NL63 spike peptides, obtained before COVID-19 vaccination.

CDR3 DNA sequence: TGTGCCAGCAGCCTCACTAGCGGGGGGCCCAATGAGCAGTTCTTC. This translates into CASSLTSGGPNEQFF. The chain uses TRBV7-3 and TRBJ2-1; TRBD2 aligns across 12 bases. V shed 5 bases and J 6 bases; nucleotides not matched to a gene: 5. This CDR3 contains 15 residues. Germline V gives CDR1 SGHTA, CDR2 FQGTGA.